Below are 10 T cell receptor beta chains sequenced from a single sample in a study of T cell clusters in autoimmune cytopenias. One tube held mixed TRB-A and TRB-B primer pools for touch-down PCR. TCRdb re-called the multiplex PCR reads; one entry per CDR3 protein, DNA not given. The sample has more than 3,000 distinct CDR3 sequences. TRB was amplified from 250 ng of peripheral blood genomic DNA per sample. Source material: peripheral blood. These receptors all come from a human donor with an autoimmune cytopenia, with autoimmune hepatitis or in good health (not recorded which).

By frequency, this clonotype registers medium-sized (0.01 to 0.1%). The V gene is TRBV7-9, the J gene TRBJ1-2. Germline CDR1 and CDR2: SEHNR and FQNEAQ (reference sequence). The CDR3 length is 18 residues. The CDR3 region is CASSLARLPLGLNYGYTF. The whole variable domain, filled in from reference TRBV7-9 and TRBJ1-2, reads DTGVSQNPRHKITKRGQNVTFRCDPISEHNRLYWYRQTLGQGPEFLTYFQNEAQLEKSRLLSDRFSAERPKGSFSTLEIQRTEQGDSAMYLCASSLARLPLGLNYGYTFGSGTRLTVV.

Measured by frequency, this clonotype is medium-sized. The chain couples TRBV6-5 to TRBJ2-7; lacking DNA, the TRBD1 call made by TCRdb goes unchecked. The CDR3 sequence is 14 residues long. Germline loops: CDR1 MNHEY, CDR2 SVGAGI. The CDR3 is CASSPTGQVYEQYF.

By frequency, this clonotype registers medium-sized. V is TRBV5-6 and J is TRBJ1-3. CDR3 length: 14 residues. Germline-derived CDR1 and CDR2 are SGHDT and YYEEEE. The CDR3 is CASSLVPSGNTIYF.

The genes are TRBV6-5 and TRBJ2-1; TCRdb's D call of TRBD1 is untestable without DNA. The V gene's germline CDR1 is MNHEY and CDR2 SVGAGI. This CDR3 has 15 residues. CDR3 region: CASRGGRTGDNEQFF.

The chain combines TRBV5-1 with TRBJ1-1. Per germline, CDR1 SGHRS and CDR2 YFSETQ. CDR3 length: 15 amino acids. CDR3 sequence: CASSLEWDMNTEAFF.

The CDR3 reads CASRSRGGSYNEQFF. The chain combines TRBV19 with TRBJ2-1; without DNA, the TCRdb call of TRBD1 cannot be checked. CDR1 LNHDA and CDR2 SQIVND come from the germline V gene (reference sequence). This CDR3 has 15 amino acids.

This chain uses TRBV27 with TRBJ2-3; TCRdb designates TRBD2, a call that cannot be tested without DNA. The CDR3 is 15 residues long. Looked up from germline, CDR1 is MNHEY and CDR2 is SMNVEV (reference sequence). The CDR3 loop is CASSLNGRAADTQYF.

This clonotype is classed as medium-sized by frequency. V is TRBV29-1 and J is TRBJ2-5; TCRdb names TRBD1, which stays unverified in the absence of DNA. This CDR3 comprises 13 residues. The germline V gene has CDR1 SQVTM and CDR2 ANQGSEA. CDR3 residues: CSAQGASRETQYF.

In terms of frequency, this clonotype is large. The genes are TRBV7-6 and TRBJ2-7; TCRdb's D call, TRBD1, is unchecked because there is no DNA. The CDR3 loop spans 14 amino acids. CDR1 and CDR2 from the germline V gene are SGHVS and FNYEAQ. The chain's CDR3 is CASSPDSTYEEQYF.

This clonotype is labeled medium-sized based on frequency. The gene calls are TRBV6-1 and TRBJ1-5; absent DNA, TCRdb's TRBD1 call cannot be checked. This CDR3 has 15 residues. Germline loops: CDR1 MNHNS, CDR2 SASEGT. CDR3 amino acids: CASSEDFAGRQPQHF.